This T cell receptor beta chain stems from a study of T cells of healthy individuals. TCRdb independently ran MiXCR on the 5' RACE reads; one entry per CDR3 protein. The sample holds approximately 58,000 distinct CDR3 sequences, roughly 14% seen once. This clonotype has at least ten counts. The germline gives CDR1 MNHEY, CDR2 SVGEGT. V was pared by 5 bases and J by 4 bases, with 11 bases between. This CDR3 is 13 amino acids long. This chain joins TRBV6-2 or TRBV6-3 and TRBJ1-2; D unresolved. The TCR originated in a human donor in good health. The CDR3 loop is CASSMEASYGYTF. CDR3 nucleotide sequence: TGTGCCAGCAGTATGGAGGCCAGCTATGGCTACACCTTC.